The rows below give T cell receptor beta chains drawn from one sample of a study of cytomegalovirus exposure and HLA in healthy donors. Clones were read by immunoSEQ multiplex PCR, and TCRdb kept only the in-frame ones, dropping some. The sample comprises under 85,000 clones, 68% of which are singletons, and 15% to 20% rests with the top ten. The sample was PBMCs. Receptors were obtained from a man aged 40-50 years in good health and CMV-seropositive. Both conserved end residues are part of each CDR3. Each record gives: D gene, J gene, CDR3 length, clone size, V gene, CDR3 protein, CDR3 DNA. A D gene is named only where the DNA matches it firmly. The size of a clone is reported for some rows only, either as once, few or many, or as a class for expanded clones.

d_gene: .; j_gene: TRBJ2-3; len: 12; abundance: .; v_gene: TRBV5-4; CDR3aa: CASSSDSNTQYF; CDR3nt: TGTGCCAGCAGCTCAGACAGCAATACGCAGTATTTT
d_gene: TRBD1; j_gene: TRBJ2-5; len: 15; abundance: .; v_gene: TRBV11-3; CDR3aa: CASSLGTGTPETQYF; CDR3nt: TGTGCCAGCAGCTTGGGGACAGGGACCCCAGAGACCCAGTACTTC
d_gene: TRBD1; j_gene: TRBJ1-2; len: 13; abundance: .; v_gene: TRBV29-1; CDR3aa: CSVERPGTGVETF; CDR3nt: TGCAGCGTTGAGAGACCGGGGACAGGGGTTGAGACCTTC
d_gene: .; j_gene: TRBJ2-7; len: 15; abundance: .; v_gene: TRBV5-6; CDR3aa: CASSWMGGPTYEQYF; CDR3nt: TGTGCCAGCAGCTGGATGGGGGGGCCAACCTACGAGCAGTACTTC
d_gene: .; j_gene: TRBJ1-3; len: 13; abundance: .; v_gene: TRBV9; CDR3aa: CASSRGSGNTIYF; CDR3nt: TGTGCCAGCAGTCGAGGATCTGGAAACACCATATATTTT
d_gene: TRBD1; j_gene: TRBJ2-7; len: 15; abundance: .; v_gene: TRBV5-6; CDR3aa: CASSFFGTGAYEQYF; CDR3nt: TGTGCCAGCAGCTTCTTTGGGACAGGGGCGTACGAGCAGTACTTC
d_gene: .; j_gene: TRBJ1-2; len: 13; abundance: .; v_gene: TRBV18; CDR3aa: CASSPMRNYGYTF; CDR3nt: TGTGCCAGCTCCCCCATGAGAAACTATGGCTACACCTTC
d_gene: .; j_gene: TRBJ2-7; len: 11; abundance: .; v_gene: TRBV10-2; CDR3aa: CASSDTYEQYF; CDR3nt: TGCGCCAGCAGTGATACCTACGAGCAGTACTTC
d_gene: TRBD2; j_gene: TRBJ2-1; len: 14; abundance: few; v_gene: TRBV7-9; CDR3aa: CASSLGLAFDEQFF; CDR3nt: TGTGCCAGCAGCTTAGGACTAGCGTTTGATGAGCAGTTCTTC
d_gene: TRBD2; j_gene: TRBJ2-1; len: 16; abundance: .; v_gene: TRBV11-2; CDR3aa: CASSSKASGRGNEQFF; CDR3nt: TGTGCCAGCAGCTCTAAGGCTAGCGGGAGGGGGAATGAGCAGTTCTTC
d_gene: TRBD1; j_gene: TRBJ1-3; len: 17; abundance: few; v_gene: TRBV13; CDR3aa: CASSLGGQGFSGNTIYF; CDR3nt: TGTGCCAGCAGCTTAGGCGGACAGGGCTTCTCTGGAAACACCATATATTTT
d_gene: .; j_gene: TRBJ2-1; len: 12; abundance: .; v_gene: TRBV7-9; CDR3aa: CASSLPRQAQFF; CDR3nt: TGTGCCAGCAGCTTACCCCGACAGGCCCAGTTCTTC
d_gene: .; j_gene: TRBJ2-5; len: 14; abundance: .; v_gene: TRBV7-9; CDR3aa: CASSLASGIETQYF; CDR3nt: TGTGCCAGCAGCTTAGCTAGCGGAATAGAGACCCAGTACTTC
d_gene: .; j_gene: TRBJ2-7; len: 12; abundance: .; v_gene: TRBV30; CDR3aa: CAWSDGGYEQYF; CDR3nt: TGTGCCTGGAGTGACGGTGGCTACGAGCAGTACTTC
d_gene: TRBD1; j_gene: TRBJ2-5; len: 16; abundance: .; v_gene: TRBV10-2; CDR3aa: CASSEFGQGGQETQYF; CDR3nt: TGCGCCAGCAGTGAGTTCGGACAGGGGGGCCAAGAGACCCAGTACTTC
d_gene: .; j_gene: TRBJ1-2; len: 15; abundance: few; v_gene: TRBV7-2; CDR3aa: CASSLGAGGKYGYTF; CDR3nt: TGTGCCAGCAGCTTAGGGGCCGGGGGGAAATATGGCTACACCTTC
d_gene: .; j_gene: TRBJ1-1; len: 11; abundance: .; v_gene: TRBV20-1; CDR3aa: CSARDWPEAFF; CDR3nt: TGCAGTGCTAGAGATTGGCCTGAAGCTTTCTTT
d_gene: .; j_gene: TRBJ2-1; len: 14; abundance: .; v_gene: TRBV30; CDR3aa: CAWSVERRFNEQFF; CDR3nt: TGTGCCTGGAGTGTGGAGCGGCGTTTCAATGAGCAGTTCTTC
d_gene: .; j_gene: TRBJ1-2; len: 12; abundance: .; v_gene: TRBV7-9; CDR3aa: CASSPLTGSYTF; CDR3nt: TGTGCCAGCAGCCCACTGACAGGAAGCTACACCTTC
d_gene: .; j_gene: TRBJ1-1; len: 14; abundance: .; v_gene: TRBV27; CDR3aa: CASRKDRTNTEAFF; CDR3nt: TGTGCCAGCCGCAAAGACAGGACGAACACTGAAGCTTTCTTT
d_gene: .; j_gene: TRBJ2-3; len: 14; abundance: .; v_gene: TRBV29-1; CDR3aa: CSVVPPGNTDTQYF; CDR3nt: TGCAGCGTCGTCCCGCCGGGTAACACAGATACGCAGTATTTT
d_gene: TRBD1; j_gene: TRBJ1-1; len: 15; abundance: .; v_gene: TRBV7-2; CDR3aa: CASSLVTGSTTEAFF; CDR3nt: TGTGCCAGCAGCCTCGTGACAGGGTCGACCACTGAAGCTTTCTTT
d_gene: .; j_gene: TRBJ2-3; len: 15; abundance: .; v_gene: TRBV2; CDR3aa: CASHRSASGADTQYF; CDR3nt: TGTGCCAGCCATCGATCAGCGTCAGGGGCAGATACGCAGTATTTT
d_gene: TRBD2; j_gene: TRBJ2-1; len: 19; abundance: .; v_gene: TRBV5-4; CDR3aa: CASSLAGLAGGLGLREQFF; CDR3nt: TGTGCCAGCAGCTTGGCGGGACTAGCGGGGGGGCTTGGCTTGAGGGAGCAGTTCTTC
d_gene: TRBD2; j_gene: TRBJ2-1; len: 15; abundance: .; v_gene: TRBV6-5; CDR3aa: CASSRGTSGTNEQFF; CDR3nt: TGTGCCAGCAGCCGAGGGACTAGCGGGACGAATGAGCAGTTCTTC
d_gene: TRBD1; j_gene: TRBJ2-5; len: 13; abundance: .; v_gene: TRBV6-6; CDR3aa: CASSYTTGKTQYF; CDR3nt: TGTGCCAGCAGTTATACGACAGGGAAGACCCAGTACTTC
d_gene: TRBD2; j_gene: TRBJ2-3; len: 16; abundance: .; v_gene: TRBV19; CDR3aa: CASSRQAGGARDTQYF; CDR3nt: TGTGCCAGTAGTCGACAAGCGGGGGGGGCAAGGGATACGCAGTATTTT
d_gene: .; j_gene: TRBJ2-1; len: 15; abundance: .; v_gene: TRBV12-5; CDR3aa: CASGPSDWLVNEQFF; CDR3nt: TGTGCTAGTGGTCCCTCGGACTGGCTCGTAAATGAGCAGTTCTTC
d_gene: .; j_gene: TRBJ2-7; len: 13; abundance: .; v_gene: TRBV29-1; CDR3aa: CSVGGVTSYEQYF; CDR3nt: TGCAGCGTTGGCGGGGTTACCTCCTACGAGCAGTACTTC
d_gene: .; j_gene: TRBJ1-1; len: 14; abundance: .; v_gene: TRBV30; CDR3aa: CAWSVESPNTEAFF; CDR3nt: TGTGCCTGGAGTGTAGAGTCGCCGAACACTGAAGCTTTCTTT